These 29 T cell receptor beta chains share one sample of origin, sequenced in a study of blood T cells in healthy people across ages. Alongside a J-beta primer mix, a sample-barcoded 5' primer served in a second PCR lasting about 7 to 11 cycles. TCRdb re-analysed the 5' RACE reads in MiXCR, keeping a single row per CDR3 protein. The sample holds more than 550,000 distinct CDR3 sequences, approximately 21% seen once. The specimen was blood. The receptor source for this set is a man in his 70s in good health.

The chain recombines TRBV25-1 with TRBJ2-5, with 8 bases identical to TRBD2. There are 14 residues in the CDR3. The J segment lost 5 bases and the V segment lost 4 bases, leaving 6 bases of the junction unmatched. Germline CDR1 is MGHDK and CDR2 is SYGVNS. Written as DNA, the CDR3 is TGTGCCAGCAGTGCCAAGCGGGGGATGGAGACCCAGTACTTC. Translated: CASSAKRGMETQYF.

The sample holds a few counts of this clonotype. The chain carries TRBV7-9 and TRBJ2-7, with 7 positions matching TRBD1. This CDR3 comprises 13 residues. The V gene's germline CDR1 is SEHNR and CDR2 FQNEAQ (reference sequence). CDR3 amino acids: CASSFLAGGEQYV. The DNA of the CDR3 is TGTGCCAGTAGCTTTTTGGCAGGGGGCGAGCAGTACGTC.

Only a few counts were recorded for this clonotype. The CDR3 spells CASSWRGNTEAFF. The CDR3 DNA reads TGTGCCAGTAGTTGGCGGGGGAACACTGAAGCTTTCTTT. The chain recombines TRBV19 with TRBJ1-1; no firm D call. The CDR3 is made up of 13 amino acids. The V and J ends lost 5 bases and 1 base respectively, with 8 bases between them. CDR1 LNHDA and CDR2 SQIVND come from the germline V gene (reference sequence).

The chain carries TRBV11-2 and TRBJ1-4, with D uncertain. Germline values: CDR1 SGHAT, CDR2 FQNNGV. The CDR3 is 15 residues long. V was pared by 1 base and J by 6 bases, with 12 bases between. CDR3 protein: CASSLAAWEYEKLFF. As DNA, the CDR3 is TGTGCCAGCAGCTTAGCGGCGTGGGAGTATGAAAAACTGTTTTTT.

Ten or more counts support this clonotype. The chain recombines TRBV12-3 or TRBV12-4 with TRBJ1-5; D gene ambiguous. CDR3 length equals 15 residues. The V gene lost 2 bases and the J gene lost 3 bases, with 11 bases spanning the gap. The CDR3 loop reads CASSLQTGYNQPQHF. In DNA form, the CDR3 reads TGTGCCAGCAGTTTACAGACGGGTTACAATCAGCCCCAGCATTTT.

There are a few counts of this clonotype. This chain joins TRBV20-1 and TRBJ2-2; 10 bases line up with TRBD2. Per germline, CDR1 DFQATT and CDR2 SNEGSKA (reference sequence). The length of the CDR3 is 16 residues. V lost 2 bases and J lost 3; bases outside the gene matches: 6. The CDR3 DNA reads TGCAGTGCTAGAAAAGCGGGGGGGCAGTACACCGGGGAGCTGTTTTTT. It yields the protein CSARKAGGQYTGELFF.

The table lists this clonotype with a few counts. CDR3 nucleotides: TGCGCCAGCAGCTTGCCCGACAGGACGTATGGCTACACCTTC. This codes for CASSLPDRTYGYTF. V usage is TRBV5-1 and J usage is TRBJ1-2, with D tentatively TRBD1 (6 bases). This CDR3 region has 14 residues. Germline V CDR1 and CDR2: SGHRS, YFSETQ. V lost 1 base to trimming and J lost 5 bases, with 12 bases between them. Filled out from reference TRBV5-1 and TRBJ1-2, the complete variable domain reads KAGVTQTPRYLIKTRGQQVTLSCSPISGHRSVSWYQQTPGQGLQFLFEYFSETQRNKGNFPGRFSGRQFSNSRSEMNVSTLELGDSALYLCASSLPDRTYGYTFGSGTRLTVV.

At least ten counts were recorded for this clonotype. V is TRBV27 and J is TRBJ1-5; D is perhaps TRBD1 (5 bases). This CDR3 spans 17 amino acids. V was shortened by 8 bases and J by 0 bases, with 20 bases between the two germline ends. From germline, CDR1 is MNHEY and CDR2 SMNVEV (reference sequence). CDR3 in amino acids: CASRGGPGAFSNQPQHF. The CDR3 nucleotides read TGTGCCAGCCGGGGGGGTCCCGGGGCCTTTAGCAATCAGCCCCAGCATTTT.

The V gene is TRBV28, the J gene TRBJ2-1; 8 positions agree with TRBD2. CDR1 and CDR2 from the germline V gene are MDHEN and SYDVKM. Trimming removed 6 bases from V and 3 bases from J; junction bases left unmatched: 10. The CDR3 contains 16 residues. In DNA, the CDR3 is TGTGCCAGCAGCCCCATAAGCGGGGGAGACTACAATGAGCAGTTCTTC. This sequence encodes CASSPISGGDYNEQFF.

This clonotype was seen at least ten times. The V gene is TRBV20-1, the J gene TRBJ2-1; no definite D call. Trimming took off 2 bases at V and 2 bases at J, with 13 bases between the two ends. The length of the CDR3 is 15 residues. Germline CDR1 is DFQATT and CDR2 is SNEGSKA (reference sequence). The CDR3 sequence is CSARPAALAYNEQFF. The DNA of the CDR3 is TGCAGTGCTAGACCGGCCGCTCTAGCCTACAATGAGCAGTTCTTC.

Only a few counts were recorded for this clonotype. DNA of the CDR3: TGTGCCAGCAGCTCCCGTTCTGGGGGGTGGGATGGTGGCTACACCTTC. Its translation is CASSSRSGGWDGGYTF. The gene calls are TRBV7-2 and TRBJ1-2, with D possibly TRBD1 on 5 matching bases. CDR1 SGHTA and CDR2 FQGNSA come from the germline V gene. The CDR3 has 16 residues. V lost 4 bases and J 7 bases, leaving 22 bases between the germline ends.

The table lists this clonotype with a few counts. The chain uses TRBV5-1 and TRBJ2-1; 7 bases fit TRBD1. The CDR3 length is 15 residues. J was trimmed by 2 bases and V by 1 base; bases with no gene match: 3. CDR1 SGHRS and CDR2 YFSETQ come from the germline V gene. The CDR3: CASSLFGTAYNEQFF. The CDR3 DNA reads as TGCGCCAGCAGCTTGTTTGGGACAGCCTACAATGAGCAGTTCTTC.

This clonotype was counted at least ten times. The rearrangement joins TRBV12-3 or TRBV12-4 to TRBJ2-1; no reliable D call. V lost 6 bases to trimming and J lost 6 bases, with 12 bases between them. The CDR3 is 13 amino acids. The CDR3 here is CASRILRRNEQFF. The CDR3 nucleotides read TGTGCCAGCAGGATACTACGGCGCAATGAGCAGTTCTTC.

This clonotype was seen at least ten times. The CDR3, as DNA: TGCAGTGCTAGACAATTCAGGGAAGGCGCCTACGAGCAGTACTTC. As protein: CSARQFREGAYEQYF. The chain links TRBV20-1 to TRBJ2-7, with a weak D call TRBD1 (5 bases). The CDR3 is 15 amino acids. Deletions cut 2 bases from V and 2 bases from J, with 16 bases between. Per the germline V gene, CDR1 is DFQATT and CDR2 is SNEGSKA (reference sequence).

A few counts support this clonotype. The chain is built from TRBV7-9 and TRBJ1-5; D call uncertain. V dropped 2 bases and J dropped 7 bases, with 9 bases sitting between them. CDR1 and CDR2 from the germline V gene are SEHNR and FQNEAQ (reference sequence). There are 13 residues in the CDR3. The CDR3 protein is CASSLLAEQPQHF. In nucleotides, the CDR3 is TGTGCCAGCAGCTTATTGGCGGAGCAGCCCCAGCATTTT.

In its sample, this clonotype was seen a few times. CDR3 region: CASRTPRPDTQYF. In nucleotides, the CDR3 is TGTGCCAGCAGAACACCCAGGCCGGATACGCAGTATTTT. The genes are TRBV7-9 and TRBJ2-3; D is unresolved. Between the trimmed V and J ends, which lost 6 bases and 6 bases, there was a span of 13 bases. Per germline, CDR1 SEHNR and CDR2 FQNEAQ (reference sequence). The CDR3 loop spans 13 amino acids.

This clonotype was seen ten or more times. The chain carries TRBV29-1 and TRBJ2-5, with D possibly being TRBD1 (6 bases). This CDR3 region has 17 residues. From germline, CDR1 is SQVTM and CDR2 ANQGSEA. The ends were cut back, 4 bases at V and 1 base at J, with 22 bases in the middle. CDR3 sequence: CSVVPQGQLTFQETQYF. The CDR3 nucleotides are TGCAGCGTTGTCCCCCAAGGACAGCTTACTTTCCAAGAGACCCAGTACTTC.

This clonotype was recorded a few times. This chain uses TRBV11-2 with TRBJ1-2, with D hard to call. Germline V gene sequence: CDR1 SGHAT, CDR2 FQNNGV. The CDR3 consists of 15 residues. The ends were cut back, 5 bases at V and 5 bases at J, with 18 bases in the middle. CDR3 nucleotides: TGTGCCAGCAGCCCCTCCGGGGTAATCGGTTATGGCTACACCTTC. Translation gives CASSPSGVIGYGYTF.

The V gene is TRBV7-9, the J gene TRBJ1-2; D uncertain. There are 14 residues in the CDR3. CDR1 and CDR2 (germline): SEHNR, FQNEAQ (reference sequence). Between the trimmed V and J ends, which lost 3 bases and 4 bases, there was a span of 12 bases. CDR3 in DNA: TGTGCCAGCAGCTTTGATACTCCCTTCTATGGCTACACCTTC. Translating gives CASSFDTPFYGYTF.

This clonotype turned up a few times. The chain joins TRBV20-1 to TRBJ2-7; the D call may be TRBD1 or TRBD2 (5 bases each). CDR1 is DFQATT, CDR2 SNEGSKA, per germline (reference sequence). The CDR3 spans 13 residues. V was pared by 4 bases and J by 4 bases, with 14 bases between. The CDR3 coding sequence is TGCAGTGCTACGGACGTGGGACCTTACGAGCAGTACTTC. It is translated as CSATDVGPYEQYF.

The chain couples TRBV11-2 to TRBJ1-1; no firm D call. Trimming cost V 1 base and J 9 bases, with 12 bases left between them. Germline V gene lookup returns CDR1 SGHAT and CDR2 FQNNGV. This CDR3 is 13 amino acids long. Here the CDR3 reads CASSLVPRAQAFF. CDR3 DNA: TGTGCCAGCAGCTTAGTCCCCCGGGCCCAAGCTTTCTTT.

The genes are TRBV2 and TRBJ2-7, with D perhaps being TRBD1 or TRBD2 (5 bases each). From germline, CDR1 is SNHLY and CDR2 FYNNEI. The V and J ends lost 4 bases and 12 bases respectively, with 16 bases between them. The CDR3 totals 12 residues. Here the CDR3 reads CASSGGSYQRYF. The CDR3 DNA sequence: TGTGCCAGCAGTGGGGGGTCCTACCAAAGGTACTTC.

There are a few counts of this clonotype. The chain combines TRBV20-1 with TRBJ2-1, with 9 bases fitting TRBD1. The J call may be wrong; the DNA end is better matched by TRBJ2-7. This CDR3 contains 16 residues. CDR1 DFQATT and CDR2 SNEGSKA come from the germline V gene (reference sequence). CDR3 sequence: CSARVGTGTGYEEQYF. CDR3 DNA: TGCAGTGCTAGAGTCGGGACCGGGACAGGGTACGAGGAGCAGTACTTC.

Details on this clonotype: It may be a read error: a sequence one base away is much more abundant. CDR3 sequence (DNA): TGTGCCGGCAGCTTTCGGGGAGGCGTTCATACGCAGTATTTT. The encoded protein is CAGSFRGGVHTQYF. This chain joins TRBV7-2 and TRBJ2-3, with D perhaps matching TRBD2 (6 bases). Germline CDR1 is SGHTA and CDR2 is FQGNSA. This CDR3 is built from 14 residues.

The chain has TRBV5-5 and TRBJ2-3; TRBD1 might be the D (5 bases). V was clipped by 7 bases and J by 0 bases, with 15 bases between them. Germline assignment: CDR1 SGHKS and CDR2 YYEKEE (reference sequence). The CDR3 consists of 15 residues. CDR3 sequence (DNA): TGTGCCAGCCTTAGGGGCAGCTCTAGCACAGATACGCAGTATTTT. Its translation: CASLRGSSSTDTQYF. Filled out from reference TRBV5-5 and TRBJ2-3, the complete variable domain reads DAGVTQSPTHLIKTRGQQVTLRCSPISGHKSVSWYQQVLGQGPQFIFQYYEKEERGRGNFPDRFSARQFPNYSSELNVNALLLGDSALYLCASLRGSSSTDTQYFGPGTRLTVL.

The CDR3 DNA reads as TGTGCCAGCAGTTATGCCGGGACAGGGGGAAGTAACACCGGGGAGCTGTTTTTT. Amino acids: CASSYAGTGGSNTGELFF. The chain recombines TRBV6-5 with TRBJ2-2, with 11 bases aligning to TRBD1. CDR3 size: 18 residues. CDR1 and CDR2 from the germline V gene are MNHEY and SVGAGI. V gave up 3 bases and J gave up 2 bases; unmatched junction bases: 8.

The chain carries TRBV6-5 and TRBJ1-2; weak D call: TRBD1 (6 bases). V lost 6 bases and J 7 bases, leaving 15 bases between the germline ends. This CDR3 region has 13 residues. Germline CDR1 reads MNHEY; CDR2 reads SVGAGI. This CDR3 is CASSQTGFGGYTF. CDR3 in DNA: TGTGCCAGCAGCCAAACAGGGTTCGGTGGCTACACCTTC.

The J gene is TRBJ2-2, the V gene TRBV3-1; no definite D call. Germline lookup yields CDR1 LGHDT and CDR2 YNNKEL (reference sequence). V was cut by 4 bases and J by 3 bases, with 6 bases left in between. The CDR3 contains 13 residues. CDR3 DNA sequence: TGTGCCAGCAGCCCTAGACACACCGGGGAGCTGTTTTTT. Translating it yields CASSPRHTGELFF.

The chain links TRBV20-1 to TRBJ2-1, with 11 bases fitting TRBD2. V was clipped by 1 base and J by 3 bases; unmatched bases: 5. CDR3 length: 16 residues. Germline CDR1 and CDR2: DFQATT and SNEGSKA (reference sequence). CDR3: CSARASGGLDYNEQFF. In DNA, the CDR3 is TGCAGTGCTAGAGCTAGCGGGGGGCTTGACTACAATGAGCAGTTCTTC.